The 25 T cell receptor beta chains presented below share a single source sample, sequenced in a study of cytotoxic CD8 clonotypes in ibrutinib-treated CLL. Repertoires were generated with immunoSEQ multiplex PCR, while TCRdb's copy carries only in-frame clones and drops some. The sample contains 45,000 to 55,000 clones, 45% to 55% of which appear only once. Sequenced material: PBMCs, taken after 12 months of ibrutinib treatment. These receptors were collected from a human donor with chronic lymphocytic leukemia.

The rearrangement joins TRBV2 to TRBJ2-3; TRBD2 matches at 8 bases. The germline V gene encodes CDR1 SNHLY and CDR2 FYNNEI. The CDR3 totals 18 residues. With 3 bases clipped from V and 6 bases from J, the junction kept 17 bases outside the gene matches. CDR3 in DNA: TGTGCCAGCAGTGATGGATCAGCGGGAGTATCATCACGGGATACGCAGTATTTT. Its protein product is CASSDGSAGVSSRDTQYF.

This chain uses TRBV5-1 with TRBJ1-2, with D maybe TRBD1 (6 bases). V lost 5 bases to trimming and J lost 2 bases, with 10 bases between them. Germline V lookup: CDR1 SGHRS, CDR2 YFSETQ. This CDR3 has 13 amino acids. The CDR3 region has the DNA TGCGCCAGCAGGCAGGGGAGGAACTATGGCTACACCTTC. The encoded protein is CASRQGRNYGYTF.

V is TRBV5-4 and J is TRBJ2-3; D is possibly TRBD1 or TRBD2 (5 bases each). The CDR3 spans 14 residues. The V gene lost 5 bases and the J gene lost 6 bases, with 16 bases spanning the gap. CDR1 is SGHNT and CDR2 is YYREEE in the germline V gene (reference sequence). CDR3 DNA: TGTGCCAGCAGTTCGCGTGAGGGGCAGGATACGCAGTATTTT. Translation: CASSSREGQDTQYF.

This clone was recorded at least ten times. The chain is built from TRBV5-6 and TRBJ2-6; the D gene is possibly TRBD2 (7 bases). This CDR3 region has 19 residues. CDR1 is SGHDT and CDR2 is YYEEEE in the germline V gene. Trimming removed 0 bases from V and 0 bases from J, with 16 bases in between. The CDR3: CASSLGSGGPPSGANVLTF. CDR3 in DNA: TGTGCCAGCAGCTTGGGTTCCGGGGGGCCCCCCTCTGGGGCCAACGTCCTGACTTTC.

J is TRBJ1-5 and V is TRBV27; D gene unclear. In germline, CDR1 is MNHEY, CDR2 SMNVEV (reference sequence). Trimming removed 1 base from V and 2 bases from J, with 9 bases in between. The CDR3 spans 15 residues. In nucleotides, the CDR3 is TGTGCCAGCAGTTTATTTTGGGCCGGCAATCAGCCCCAGCATTTT. This encodes CASSLFWAGNQPQHF.

This clone was detected only a few times. The J gene is TRBJ1-2, the V gene TRBV19, with D hard to call. CDR3 length: 13 amino acids. Germline CDR1 and CDR2: LNHDA and SQIVND (reference sequence). The V and J ends lost 6 bases and 5 bases respectively, with 13 bases between them. The CDR3 DNA follows: TGTGCCAGTAGACAGAGCTTAGGGTATGGCTACACCTTC. Residues: CASRQSLGYGYTF.

This clone was counted a few times. The chain links TRBV4-1 to TRBJ2-2; 12 bases line up with TRBD2. This CDR3 has 18 amino acids. J gave up 1 base and V 1 base, and 4 bases lay outside the gene matches. Looked up from germline, CDR1 is MGHRA and CDR2 is YSYEKL. For the CDR3, the DNA is TGCGCCAGCAGCCAAGCGCGACTAGCGGGGGAGAACACCGGGGAGCTGTTTTTT. Its protein is CASSQARLAGENTGELFF.

Ten or more counts support this clone. The chain links TRBV28 to TRBJ2-7; 10 bases are shared with TRBD1. V shed 6 bases, J shed 6 bases, and the junction held 8 bases outside the gene matches. The CDR3 runs 14 residues. The V gene's germline CDR1 is MDHEN and CDR2 SYDVKM. Written as DNA, the CDR3 is TGTGCCAGCAGCCCTTTCCGGGACAGGGGCGAGCAGTACTTC. As protein: CASSPFRDRGEQYF.

The chain is built from TRBV29-1 and TRBJ1-1; D possibly corresponds to TRBD1 (5 bases). Between the trimmed V and J ends, which lost 5 bases and 4 bases, there was a span of 17 bases. Germline-derived CDR1 and CDR2 are SQVTM and ANQGSEA. The CDR3 totals 14 residues. CDR3 DNA sequence: TGCAGCGTTTCTGGAGGGGCTATGGGCACTGAAGCTTTCTTT. Its translation is CSVSGGAMGTEAFF.

V gene TRBV7-2 combines with J gene TRBJ1-1; D perhaps matches TRBD1 (5 bases). Germline CDR1 is SGHTA and CDR2 is FQGNSA. V lost 3 bases to trimming and J lost 3 bases, with 20 bases between them. The CDR3 is 17 amino acids. The CDR3 protein is CASSFSIGGTRYTEAFF. CDR3 in DNA: TGTGCCAGCAGCTTTAGTATTGGGGGAACTCGGTACACTGAAGCTTTCTTT.

The chain couples TRBV2 to TRBJ2-2; D might be TRBD1 or TRBD2, each matching 5 bases. Germline-derived CDR1 and CDR2 are SNHLY and FYNNEI. The CDR3 has 15 amino acids. V lost 6 bases to trimming and J lost 1 base, with 12 bases between them. CDR3 in amino acids: CASREEDMNTGELFF. In nucleotides, the CDR3 is TGTGCCAGCAGGGAGGAGGACATGAACACCGGGGAGCTGTTTTTT.

This clone came up a few times. The chain carries TRBV4-2 and TRBJ1-6; D may be TRBD1 (6 bases). Germline assignment: CDR1 LGHNA and CDR2 YNFKEQ. The CDR3 runs 19 residues. V lost 1 base and J lost 7, with 23 bases in between. The CDR3 DNA is TGTGCCAGCAGCCAAGGACAAAGTATAACAGGGAGTTTGAATTCACCCCTCCACTTT. It is translated as CASSQGQSITGSLNSPLHF.

V usage is TRBV7-9 and J usage is TRBJ1-2; D possibly corresponds to TRBD1 (5 bases). The CDR3 consists of 13 residues. V gave up 2 bases and J gave up 4 bases, with 8 bases separating them. The germline V gene encodes CDR1 SEHNR and CDR2 FQNEAQ (reference sequence). CDR3: CASSLWQGYGYTF. The CDR3 coding sequence is TGTGCCAGCAGCTTATGGCAGGGCTATGGCTACACCTTC.

This clone came up many times. The chain has TRBV5-4 and TRBJ2-2, with 14 bases matching TRBD2. Germline trimming cut 5 bases from V and 1 base from J; bases unmatched to any gene: 4. Germline values: CDR1 SGHNT, CDR2 YYREEE (reference sequence). The CDR3 spans 17 residues. The CDR3 spells CASRGGLAGGNTGELFF. As DNA, the CDR3 is TGTGCCAGCAGGGGAGGACTAGCGGGAGGGAACACCGGGGAGCTGTTTTTT.

A few counts support this clone. J is TRBJ2-1 and V is TRBV7-9; D ambiguous. V shed 1 base and J shed 7 bases, with 5 bases lying between them. In germline, CDR1 is SEHNR, CDR2 FQNEAQ (reference sequence). This CDR3 spans 12 amino acids. The DNA of the CDR3 is TGTGCCAGCAGCTTAGTGGGAAATGAGCAGTTCTTC. Its protein is CASSLVGNEQFF.

This clone was detected a few times. The V and J genes are TRBV27 and TRBJ1-6; no clear D. The germline V and J ends were trimmed by 3 bases and 6 bases, with 9 bases remaining between them. The CDR3 sequence is 14 residues long. Germline lookup yields CDR1 MNHEY and CDR2 SMNVEV (reference sequence). Here the CDR3 reads CASSFRTVNSPLHF. The CDR3 DNA reads TGTGCCAGCAGTTTCAGGACGGTTAATTCACCCCTCCACTTT.

V gene TRBV19 combines with J gene TRBJ2-5; 8 nucleotides agree with TRBD2. Germline V gene sequence: CDR1 LNHDA, CDR2 SQIVND (reference sequence). The CDR3 consists of 16 residues. Trimming removed 4 bases from V and 5 bases from J; junction bases left unmatched: 12. CDR3: CASSSGGGGFEETQYF. The CDR3 nucleotides read TGTGCCAGTAGTAGCGGAGGCGGGGGGTTCGAGGAGACCCAGTACTTC.

The chain recombines TRBV29-1 with TRBJ1-1; D might be TRBD1 (5 bases). Germline V gene data show CDR1 as SQVTM and CDR2 as ANQGSEA. This CDR3 spans 13 amino acids. The V end was cut by 6 bases, the J end by 1 base, with 12 bases between. The chain's CDR3 is CSVTDGQNTEAFF. Written as DNA, the CDR3 is TGCAGCGTCACCGACGGACAGAACACTGAAGCTTTCTTT.

V gene TRBV7-2 combines with J gene TRBJ2-3; D unresolved. The germline V gene has CDR1 SGHTA and CDR2 FQGNSA. CDR3 length: 13 residues. V lost 5 bases to trimming and J lost 4 bases, with 10 bases between them. CDR3 amino acids: CASSANAADTQYF. The CDR3 DNA reads TGTGCCAGCAGCGCAAATGCGGCAGATACGCAGTATTTT. The entire variable domain, with the rest obtained from reference TRBV7-2 and TRBJ2-3, is as follows: GAGVSQSPSNKVTEKGKDVELRCDPISGHTALYWYRQSLGQGLEFLIYFQGNSAPDKSGLPSDRFSAERTGGSVSTLTIQRTQQEDSAVYLCASSANAADTQYFGPGTRLTVL.

The rearrangement uses TRBV5-4 and TRBJ2-3; tentatively, D is TRBD1 or TRBD2 (5 bases each). Trimming stripped 0 bases from V and 4 bases from J, with 12 bases between. Germline V CDR1 and CDR2: SGHNT, YYREEE (reference sequence). The length of the CDR3 is 15 residues. The CDR3 region is CASSLGHRGADTQYF. CDR3 nucleotides: TGTGCCAGCAGCTTGGGCCATAGAGGGGCAGATACGCAGTATTTT. The full variable domain, completed using reference TRBV5-4 and TRBJ2-3, is ETGVTQSPTHLIKTRGQQVTLRCSSQSGHNTVSWYQQALGQGPQFIFQYYREEENGRGNFPPRFSGLQFPNYSSELNVNALELDDSALYLCASSLGHRGADTQYFGPGTRLTVL.

The chain employs TRBV28 and TRBJ1-6, with TRBD1 matching 8 bases. Per germline, CDR1 MDHEN and CDR2 SYDVKM. The CDR3 extends over 15 amino acids. J gave up 7 bases and V 5 bases, and 7 bases lay outside the gene matches. The CDR3 DNA sequence: TGTGCCAGCAGTCCCTGGGACAGGCGGAATTCACCCCTCCACTTT. Protein product: CASSPWDRRNSPLHF.

The V and J genes are TRBV27 and TRBJ1-3; D is unresolved. The CDR3 has 13 residues. Trimming took 5 bases from V and 2 from J, leaving 7 bases between them. In germline, CDR1 is MNHEY, CDR2 SMNVEV (reference sequence). In DNA, the CDR3 is TGTGCCAGCAGTCCAACCACTGGAAACACCATATATTTT. Protein sequence: CASSPTTGNTIYF.

V and J are TRBV4-2 and TRBJ2-7, with 13 bases that match TRBD2. Germline CDR1 LGHNA, CDR2 YNFKEQ. The CDR3 totals 17 residues. The ends lost 1 base at V and 5 bases at J; junction bases unmatched: 8. Written as DNA, the CDR3 is TGTGCCAGCAGCCAAGCCGACCGGGGACTAGCGGGACACGAGCAGTACTTC. It is translated as CASSQADRGLAGHEQYF.

CDR3 DNA: TGTGCCAGCAGCTTGGGACTTGGGGGAGACGAGCAGTACTTC. It translates to CASSLGLGGDEQYF. The chain uses TRBV5-8 and TRBJ2-7; D might be TRBD1 or TRBD2, each matching 5 bases. V lost 0 bases and J 5 bases, leaving 12 bases between the germline ends. CDR1 is SGHTS, CDR2 YDEGEE, per germline. The CDR3 loop spans 14 amino acids.

The chain joins TRBV11-3 to TRBJ2-2, with D uncertain. This CDR3 region has 17 residues. Trimming stripped 5 bases from V and 2 bases from J, with 18 bases between. CDR1 and CDR2 (germline): SGHNT, YENEEA. The CDR3 coding sequence is TGTGCCAGCAGCCTGGGGAAGGAGAACTTTAACACCGGGGAGCTGTTTTTT. It is translated as CASSLGKENFNTGELFF.